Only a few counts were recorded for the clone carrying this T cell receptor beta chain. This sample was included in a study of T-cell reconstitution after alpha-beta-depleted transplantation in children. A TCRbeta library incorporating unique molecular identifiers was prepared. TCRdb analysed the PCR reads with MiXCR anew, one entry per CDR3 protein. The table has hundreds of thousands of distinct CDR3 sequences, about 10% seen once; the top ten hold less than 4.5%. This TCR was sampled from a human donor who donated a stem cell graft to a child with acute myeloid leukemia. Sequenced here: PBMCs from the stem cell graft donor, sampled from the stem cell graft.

The CDR3 sequence: CASSLGVGAAGELFF. The CDR3 nucleotides read TGTGCCAGCAGCTTAGGGGTAGGGGCCGCCGGGGAGCTGTTTTTT. The chain joins TRBV7-2 to TRBJ2-2; D is perhaps TRBD1 (5 bases). The V gene lost 1 base and the J gene lost 6 bases, with 12 bases spanning the gap. Per the germline V gene, CDR1 is SGHTA and CDR2 is FQGNSA. CDR3 length: 15 amino acids. Together with reference TRBV7-2 and TRBJ2-2, the CDR3 gives the full variable domain: GAGVSQSPSNKVTEKGKDVELRCDPISGHTALYWYRQSLGQGLEFLIYFQGNSAPDKSGLPSDRFSAERTGGSVSTLTIQRTQQEDSAVYLCASSLGVGAAGELFFGEGSRLTVL.